This paragraph reports one TCR beta chain. Its target is unknown. The investigators reverse transcribed all of the isolated RNA, so they sequenced expressed TCRB transcripts. This table comes from immunoSEQ multiplex PCR, and its TCRdb copy is limited to in-frame clones, with some not included. The profile shows some 240,000 clones, under 20% of them singletons. This sample was taken from a study of beta chain features in type 1 diabetes. General observations from the study: Type 1 diabetes patients showed a moderate but significant shortening of TCRB CDR3s in all four CD4+ subsets.

The clonotype originates from a young man with type 1 diabetes. Sequencing was done on a sample of naive CD4+ T cells from blood.

This CDR3 reads CASSVQGSHEQYF. The CDR3 DNA is TGTGCCAGCAGCGTACAGGGGTCCCACGAGCAGTACTTC. V is TRBV9 and J is TRBJ2-7; D may be TRBD1 (6 bases). V was pared by 1 base and J by 5 bases, with 10 bases between. CDR3 size: 13 residues. CDR1 is SGDLS and CDR2 is YYNGEE in the germline V gene. Looking up the rest from reference TRBV9 and TRBJ2-7 gives the full variable domain: DSGVTQTPKHLITATGQRVTLRCSPRSGDLSVYWYQQSLDQGLQFLIQYYNGEERAKGNILERFSAQQFPDLHSELNLSSLELGDSALYFCASSVQGSHEQYFGPGTRLTVT.